This paragraph reports one TCR beta chain. What it binds is not known. The sample comes from a study of beta chain features in type 1 diabetes. The CDR3 is made up of 15 amino acids. V was pared by 0 bases and J by 4 bases, with 6 bases of the junction left unmatched. Germline lookup yields CDR1 SGHNT and CDR2 YYREEE (reference sequence). Expressed TCRB transcripts were sequenced, since all the RNA that had been isolated was reverse transcribed. A few million reads were obtained on average from naive, central memory and regulatory T cell samples. The table came from immunoSEQ multiplex PCR; TCRdb's copy has only in-frame clones and leaves some out. The data hold around 140,000 clones, with approximately 9.8% observed a single time. Study conclusions and caveats: VDJ junctions sequenced from type 1 diabetes patients showed fewer insertions and more deletions. PCR, the amplification step, might favor shorter templates, equally in patients and controls.

This rearrangement joins TRBV5-4 to TRBJ1-2; 7 bases match TRBD1. The sequencing input was central memory CD4+ T cells from blood. The clonotype originates from a woman aged 40-49 years in good health. In DNA form, the CDR3 reads TGTGCCAGCAGCTTGGCCGCAAGACAGGGCTATGGCTACACCTTC. It translates to CASSLAARQGYGYTF. Looking up the rest from reference TRBV5-4 and TRBJ1-2 gives the full variable domain: ETGVTQSPTHLIKTRGQQVTLRCSSQSGHNTVSWYQQALGQGPQFIFQYYREEENGRGNFPPRFSGLQFPNYSSELNVNALELDDSALYLCASSLAARQGYGYTFGSGTRLTVV.